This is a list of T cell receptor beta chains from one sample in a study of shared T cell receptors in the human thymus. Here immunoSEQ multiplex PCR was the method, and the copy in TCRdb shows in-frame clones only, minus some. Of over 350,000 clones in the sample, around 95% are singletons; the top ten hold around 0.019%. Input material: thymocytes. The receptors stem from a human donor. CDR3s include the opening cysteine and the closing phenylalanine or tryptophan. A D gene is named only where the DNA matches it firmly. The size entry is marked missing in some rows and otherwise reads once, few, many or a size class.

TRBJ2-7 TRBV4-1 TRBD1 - TGCGCCAGCAGCCAGAGACAGGGGCCTACCTACGAGCAGTACTTC CASSQRQGPTYEQYF
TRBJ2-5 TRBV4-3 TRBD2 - TGCGCCAGCAGCCAAGACCCGGGACTAGCGGCGAACCAAGAGACCCAGTACTTC CASSQDPGLAANQETQYF
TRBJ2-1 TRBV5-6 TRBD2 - TGTGCCAGCAGCTTAGGACGACTAGCGGGGATAAACAATGAGCAGTTCTTC CASSLGRLAGINNEQFF
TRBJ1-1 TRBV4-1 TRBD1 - TGCGCCAGCAGCCGAACTGACAGGGGCGGGAACACTGAAGCTTTCTTT CASSRTDRGGNTEAFF
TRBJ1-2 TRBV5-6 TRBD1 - TGTGCCAGCACCTTTGGGGGCAGGGGGTGTTATGGCTACACCTTC CASTFGGRGCYGYTF
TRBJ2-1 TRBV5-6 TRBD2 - TGTGCCAGCAGCTTGGCCGTTAGCGGGAGGTATGAGCAGTTCTTC CASSLAVSGRYEQFF
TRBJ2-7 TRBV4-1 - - TGCGCCAGCAGCCAGCTTTATGGAGGACAGAGAACCTACGAGCAGTACTTC CASSQLYGGQRTYEQYF
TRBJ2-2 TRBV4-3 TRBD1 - TGCGCCAGCAGCCGAAGACAGGGTGGCACCGGGGAGCTGTTTTTT CASSRRQGGTGELFF
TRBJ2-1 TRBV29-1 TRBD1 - TGCAGCGTTGAGGGGACAGGGGTCAATGAGCAGTTCTTC CSVEGTGVNEQFF
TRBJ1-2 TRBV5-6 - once TGTGCCAGCAGCTTCTACAGGGCAGGCTACACCTTC CASSFYRAGYTF
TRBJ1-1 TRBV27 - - TGTGCCAGCAGTTTGGGTGGCGGGGAGAACACTGAAGCTTTCTTT CASSLGGGENTEAFF